The 14 T cell receptor beta chains given below trace back to one sample, sequenced in a study of blood T cell repertoires in COVID-19. Profiling relied on immunoSEQ multiplex PCR, and the TCRdb table lists in-frame clones only, not all of them. The table lists about 150,000 clones, less than 95% of them singletons. Sequenced material: peripheral blood. The receptors originated from a man aged 45-65 years with acute or convalescent COVID-19.

The gene calls are TRBV3-1 (or the pseudogene TRBV3-2) and TRBJ2-3; TRBD1 aligns across 8 bases. Germline CDR1 is LGHDT and CDR2 is YNNKEL (reference sequence). This CDR3 region has 14 residues. V lost 4 bases to trimming and J lost 6 bases; unmatched junction nucleotides: 6. CDR3 residues: CASSRTGPKDTQYF. As DNA, the CDR3 is TGTGCCAGCAGCCGGACAGGGCCTAAGGATACGCAGTATTTT.

The rearrangement links TRBV19 to TRBJ1-4; the match to TRBD1 covers 9 bases. CDR3 length: 17 amino acids. Unmatched junction bases numbered 20, after V lost 7 bases and J lost 11 bases. The V gene's germline CDR1 is LNHDA and CDR2 SQIVND (reference sequence). The CDR3 nucleotides are TGTGCCAGTAAGGCCCCCGCAGAGGACAGGGGAGGTGGGAAACTGTTTTTT. It is translated as CASKAPAEDRGGGKLFF.

With regard to this clone: No DNA is shown, since the ends of the CDR3 on it are uncertain; the CDR3 is the one TCRdb lists. J is TRBJ2-7 and V is TRBV27; the table's D call, TRBD1, has no DNA check behind it. Germline CDR1 MNHEY, CDR2 SMNVEV (reference sequence). The CDR3 has 17 residues if both end residues are counted. The CDR3: CASSTSANRGWVYEQYF.

The rearrangement uses TRBV9 and TRBJ1-2; possibly TRBD1 for D (6 bases). This CDR3 region has 15 residues. Trimming removed 4 bases at V and 8 bases at J, with 21 bases between. Germline V lookup: CDR1 SGDLS, CDR2 YYNGEE. The CDR3 protein is CASSPRGRQALGYTF. DNA of the CDR3: TGTGCCAGCAGCCCTCGTGGGAGACAGGCCCTCGGCTACACCTTC.

About this clone itself: At one of its ends the junction is not consistent with the germline gene, which may arise from a read error. The chain joins TRBV28 to TRBJ1-6; 7 nucleotides line up with TRBD1. CDR3 length equals 15 residues. The germline gives CDR1 MDHEN, CDR2 SYDVKM. This CDR3 is CASSLGTDYNFPVDF. The CDR3 DNA sequence: TGTGCCAGCAGTTTAGGGACAGATTATAATTTCCCTGTCGACTTT.

The CDR3 is CASSPNPDSNGGAFF. The CDR3 bases are TGTGCCAGCTCACCAAACCCGGACAGCAACGGAGGAGCTTTCTTT. This chain uses TRBV18 with TRBJ1-1, with a possible D match to TRBD1 (6 bases). CDR3 length: 15 residues. Trimming cost V 2 bases and J 10 bases, with 20 bases left between them. CDR1 KGHSH and CDR2 LQKENI come from the germline V gene.

This chain joins TRBV6-5 and TRBJ2-5; 10 bases are a match to TRBD1. This CDR3 has 14 residues. Germline V lookup: CDR1 MNHEY, CDR2 SVGAGI. Trimming took 6 bases from V and 2 from J; bases not matched to a gene: 3. CDR3 nucleotide sequence: TGTGCCAGCAGCTTGGACAGGGGGCAAGAGACCCAGTACTTC. This encodes CASSLDRGQETQYF.

The chain couples TRBV11-2 to TRBJ1-2; tentatively, D is TRBD1 (5 bases). The length of the CDR3 is 14 residues. From germline, CDR1 is SGHAT and CDR2 FQNNGV. V was cut by 3 bases and J by 0 bases, with 8 bases left in between. The CDR3 nucleotides read TGTGCCAGCAGCTTTACAGGTGCTAACTATGGCTACACCTTC. As protein: CASSFTGANYGYTF.

J is TRBJ2-3 and V is TRBV5-4; D is possibly TRBD2 (6 bases). The germline V and J ends were trimmed by 4 bases and 11 bases, with 20 bases remaining between them. The CDR3 runs 14 residues. Looked up from germline, CDR1 is SGHNT and CDR2 is YYREEE (reference sequence). This CDR3 is CASSPGTAPGRQYF. Written as DNA, the CDR3 is TGTGCCAGCAGCCCCGGGACTGCCCCGGGGAGGCAGTATTTT.

The chain carries TRBV30 and TRBJ2-2; a weak D match, TRBD2 (5 bases). The CDR3 length is 13 residues. Germline assignment: CDR1 GTSNPN and CDR2 SVGIG (reference sequence). Trimming removed 1 base at V and 6 bases at J, with 9 bases between. CDR3 residues: CAWSGTGAGELFF. The DNA for the CDR3 is TGTGCCTGGAGTGGGACCGGGGCCGGGGAGCTGTTTTTT.

V and J are TRBV3-1 (or the pseudogene TRBV3-2) and TRBJ2-1; possible D gene TRBD2, 6 bases. Germline V CDR1 and CDR2: LGHDT, YNNKEL (reference sequence). With 3 bases removed from V and 2 bases from J, the gap between germline ends came to 14 bases. There are 16 residues in the CDR3. As DNA, the CDR3 is TGTGCCAGCAGCCATACCACTAGCATCACCTACAATGAGCAGTTCTTC. Translated: CASSHTTSITYNEQFF.

The chain combines TRBV10-3 with TRBJ2-7; D is possibly TRBD2 (5 bases). This CDR3 comprises 11 residues. The germline gives CDR1 ENHRY, CDR2 SYGVKD. Trimming removed 6 bases from V and 3 bases from J, with 6 bases in between. This chain's CDR3 is CAISGDYEQYF. The CDR3 bases are TGTGCCATCAGCGGGGACTACGAGCAGTACTTC.

The rearrangement links TRBV9 to TRBJ2-5; D might be TRBD2 (6 bases). Trimming left V 3 bases short and J 5 bases short, with 20 bases between. Per the germline V gene, CDR1 is SGDLS and CDR2 is YYNGEE. The CDR3 consists of 16 residues. CDR3 DNA: TGTGCCAGCAGCGCCTCCGGCGCGGGGTTCAAGGAGACCCAGTACTTC. Its translation is CASSASGAGFKETQYF.

This clone has a handful of counts. The V call is TRBV4-1, the J call TRBJ1-2; tentatively, D is TRBD1 (5 bases). Germline loops: CDR1 MGHRA, CDR2 YSYEKL. Trimming shortened V by 1 base and J by 4 bases, and 16 bases separated the two germline ends. The CDR3 is 16 amino acids. The CDR3 protein is CASSQGGLSSFYGYTF. The CDR3 DNA is TGCGCCAGCAGCCAAGGGGGACTTTCAAGTTTCTATGGCTACACCTTC.